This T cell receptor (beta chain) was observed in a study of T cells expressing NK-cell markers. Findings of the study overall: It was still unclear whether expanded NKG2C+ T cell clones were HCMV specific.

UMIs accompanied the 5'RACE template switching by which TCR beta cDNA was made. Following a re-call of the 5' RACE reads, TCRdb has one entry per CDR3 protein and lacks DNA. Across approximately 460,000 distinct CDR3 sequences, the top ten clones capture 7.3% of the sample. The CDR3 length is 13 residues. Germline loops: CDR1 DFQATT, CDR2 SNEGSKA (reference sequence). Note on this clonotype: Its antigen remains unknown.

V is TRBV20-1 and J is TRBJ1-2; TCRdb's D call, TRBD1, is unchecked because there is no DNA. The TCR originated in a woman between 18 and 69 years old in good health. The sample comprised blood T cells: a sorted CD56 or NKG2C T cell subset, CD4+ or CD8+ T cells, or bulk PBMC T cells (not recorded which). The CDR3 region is CSAKTWGDYGYTF.